These 3 T cell receptor beta chains were sequenced from one sample in a study of CD8 T cells in ankylosing spondylitis. These TCRs are of unknown antigen specificity. One entry per CDR3 protein results from TCRdb running MiXCR on the 5' RACE reads. The table lists 350,000 or so distinct CDR3 sequences, 8% of them singletons. Overall study findings and caveats: Among TCR beta sequences, a motif of roughly 8 highly homologous variants appeared characteristic of ankylosing spondylitis blood.

Sequencing input: blood, either unsorted or a sorted T cell fraction (not recorded which). Source of these receptors: a male donor with ankylosing spondylitis.

This clonotype showed up just a few times. V and J are TRBV5-1 and TRBJ1-2; possible D gene TRBD1, 5 bases. Germline values: CDR1 SGHRS, CDR2 YFSETQ. Trimming cost V 2 bases and J 8 bases, with 10 bases left between them. CDR3 length: 12 residues. The CDR3 loop reads CASSFRGKGYTF. Here the CDR3 DNA reads TGCGCCAGCAGCTTCCGGGGCAAAGGCTACACCTTC.

This sequence joins TRBV29-1 and TRBJ2-5; 10 nucleotides align to TRBD2. Per germline, CDR1 SQVTM and CDR2 ANQGSEA. The CDR3 totals 13 residues. Germline trimming cut 3 bases from V and 5 bases from J; bases unmatched to any gene: 3. This chain's CDR3 is CSVDSSGSETQYF. CDR3 DNA sequence: TGCAGCGTTGACTCTAGCGGGAGTGAGACCCAGTACTTC.

Ten or more counts support this clonotype. The V call is TRBV5-1, the J call TRBJ2-7, with TRBD1 as a possible D gene (6 bases). The CDR3 contains 12 residues. Germline V gene sequence: CDR1 SGHRS, CDR2 YFSETQ. The V gene lost 7 bases and the J gene lost 2 bases, with 10 bases spanning the gap. CDR3: CASRDITYEQYF. CDR3 in DNA: TGCGCCAGCCGGGACATAACCTACGAGCAGTACTTC.